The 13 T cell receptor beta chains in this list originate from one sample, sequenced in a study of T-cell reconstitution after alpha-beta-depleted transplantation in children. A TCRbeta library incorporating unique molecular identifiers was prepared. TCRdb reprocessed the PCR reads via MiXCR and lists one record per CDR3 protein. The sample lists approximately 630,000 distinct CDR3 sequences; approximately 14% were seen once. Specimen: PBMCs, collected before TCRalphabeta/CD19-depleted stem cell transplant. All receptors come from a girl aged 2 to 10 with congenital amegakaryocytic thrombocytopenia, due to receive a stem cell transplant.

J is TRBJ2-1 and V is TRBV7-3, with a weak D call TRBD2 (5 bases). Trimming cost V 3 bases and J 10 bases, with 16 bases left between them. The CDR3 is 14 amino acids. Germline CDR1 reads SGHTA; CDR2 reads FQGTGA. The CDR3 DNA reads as TGTGCCAGCAGCTTCGCCGCCCACTCTAGCGAGCAGTTCTTC. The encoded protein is CASSFAAHSSEQFF.

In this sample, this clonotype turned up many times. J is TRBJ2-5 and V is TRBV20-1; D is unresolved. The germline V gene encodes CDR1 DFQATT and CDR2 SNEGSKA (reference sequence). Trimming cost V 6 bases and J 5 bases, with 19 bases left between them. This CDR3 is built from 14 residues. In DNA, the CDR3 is TGCAGTGCCAACGACGACTCCCCTGGGGAGACCCAGTACTTC. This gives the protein CSANDDSPGETQYF.

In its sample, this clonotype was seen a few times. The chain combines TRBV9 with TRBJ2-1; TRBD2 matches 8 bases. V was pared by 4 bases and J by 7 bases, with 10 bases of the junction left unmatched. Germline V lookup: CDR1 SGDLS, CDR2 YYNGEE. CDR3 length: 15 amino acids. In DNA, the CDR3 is TGTGCCAGCAGCCAAACCGGGACTAGGCGGAATGAGCAGTTCTTC. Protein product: CASSQTGTRRNEQFF.

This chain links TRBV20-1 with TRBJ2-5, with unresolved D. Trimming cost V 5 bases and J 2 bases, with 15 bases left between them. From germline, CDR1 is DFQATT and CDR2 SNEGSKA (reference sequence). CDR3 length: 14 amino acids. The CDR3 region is CSAPILVRQETQYF. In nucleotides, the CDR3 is TGCAGTGCTCCGATTTTAGTTAGGCAAGAGACCCAGTACTTC.

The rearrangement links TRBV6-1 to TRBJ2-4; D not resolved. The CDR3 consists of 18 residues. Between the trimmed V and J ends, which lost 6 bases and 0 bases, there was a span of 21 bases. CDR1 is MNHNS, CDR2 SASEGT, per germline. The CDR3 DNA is TGTGCCAGCAGCCCTTTCCGCTCGGGTCCTTTAGCCAAAAACATTCAGTACTTC. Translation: CASSPFRSGPLAKNIQYF.

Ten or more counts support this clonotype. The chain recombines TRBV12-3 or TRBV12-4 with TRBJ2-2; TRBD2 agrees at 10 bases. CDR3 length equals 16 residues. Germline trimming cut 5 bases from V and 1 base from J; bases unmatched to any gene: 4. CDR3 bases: TGTGCCAGCAGTAACTTAGCGGGAGGGAACACCGGGGAGCTGTTTTTT. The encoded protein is CASSNLAGGNTGELFF.

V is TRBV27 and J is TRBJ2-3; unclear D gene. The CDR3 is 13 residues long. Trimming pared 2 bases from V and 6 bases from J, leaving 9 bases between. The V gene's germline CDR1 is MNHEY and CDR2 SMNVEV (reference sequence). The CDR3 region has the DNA TGTGCCAGCAGTTTAATGACCGTGGATACGCAGTATTTT. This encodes CASSLMTVDTQYF.

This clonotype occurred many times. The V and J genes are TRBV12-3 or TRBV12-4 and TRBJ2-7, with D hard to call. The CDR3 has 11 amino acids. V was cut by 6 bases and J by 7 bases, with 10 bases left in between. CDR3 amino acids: CASSLTGEQYF. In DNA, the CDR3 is TGTGCCAGCAGCTTAACCGGTGAGCAGTACTTC.

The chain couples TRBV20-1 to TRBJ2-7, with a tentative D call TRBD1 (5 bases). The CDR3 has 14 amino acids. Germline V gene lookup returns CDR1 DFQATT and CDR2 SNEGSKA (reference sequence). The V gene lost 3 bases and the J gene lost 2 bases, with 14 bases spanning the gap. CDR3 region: CSARGPTPTYEQYF. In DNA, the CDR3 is TGCAGTGCTAGGGGGCCCACTCCCACCTACGAGCAGTACTTC.

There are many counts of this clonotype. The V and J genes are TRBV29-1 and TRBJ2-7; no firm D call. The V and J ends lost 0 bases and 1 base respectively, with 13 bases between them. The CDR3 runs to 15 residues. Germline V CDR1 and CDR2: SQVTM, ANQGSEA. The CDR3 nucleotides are TGCAGCGTTGAAGATTATAGGGAAGGATCCTACGAGCAGTACTTC. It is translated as CSVEDYREGSYEQYF.

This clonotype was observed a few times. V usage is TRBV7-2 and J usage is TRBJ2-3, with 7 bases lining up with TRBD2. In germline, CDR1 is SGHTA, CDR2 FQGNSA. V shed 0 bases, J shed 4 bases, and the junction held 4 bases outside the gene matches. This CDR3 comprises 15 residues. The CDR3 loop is CASSLAPGRADTQYF. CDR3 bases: TGTGCCAGCAGCTTAGCGCCTGGGAGGGCAGATACGCAGTATTTT. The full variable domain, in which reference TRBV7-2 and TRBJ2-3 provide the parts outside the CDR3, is GAGVSQSPSNKVTEKGKDVELRCDPISGHTALYWYRQSLGQGLEFLIYFQGNSAPDKSGLPSDRFSAERTGGSVSTLTIQRTQQEDSAVYLCASSLAPGRADTQYFGPGTRLTVL.

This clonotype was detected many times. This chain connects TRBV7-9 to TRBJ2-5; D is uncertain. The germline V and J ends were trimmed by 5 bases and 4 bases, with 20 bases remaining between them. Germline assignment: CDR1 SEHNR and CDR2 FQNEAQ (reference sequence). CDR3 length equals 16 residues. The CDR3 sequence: CASSPIRVTPPETQYF. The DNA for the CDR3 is TGTGCCAGCAGCCCAATAAGAGTGACACCTCCAGAGACCCAGTACTTC.

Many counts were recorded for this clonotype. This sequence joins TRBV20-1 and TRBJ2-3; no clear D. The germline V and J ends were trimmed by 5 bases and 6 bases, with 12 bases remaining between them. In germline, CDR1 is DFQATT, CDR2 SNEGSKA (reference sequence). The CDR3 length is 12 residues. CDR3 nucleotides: TGCAGTGCTGGTGTTGTCTCCGATACGCAGTATTTT. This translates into CSAGVVSDTQYF.